Shown below are 2 T cell receptor beta chains from a single sample sequenced in a study of shared T cell receptors in the human thymus. Libraries were prepared by immunoSEQ multiplex PCR; TCRdb keeps only in-frame clonotypes and omits some of them. This table has more than 300,000 clones, more than 85% appearing once. Sequences were obtained from thymocytes. These receptors originate from a human donor.

The V and J genes are TRBV10-2 and TRBJ1-5; 8 bases map to TRBD1. Germline V gene sequence: CDR1 WSHSY, CDR2 SAAADI. This CDR3 has 14 residues. J lost 2 bases, V lost 6 bases, and 3 bases had no gene match. The CDR3 bases are TGCGCCAGCAGCAGGGGACAGGGCAATCAGCCCCAGCATTTT. It translates to CASSRGQGNQPQHF.

The gene calls are TRBV15 and TRBJ1-4, with D possibly being TRBD1 (5 bases). The V gene lost 8 bases and the J gene lost 5 bases, with 12 bases spanning the gap. This CDR3 comprises 13 residues. Germline V gene lookup returns CDR1 LNHNV and CDR2 YYDKDF (reference sequence). The CDR3 coding sequence is TGTGCCACCCTAGGGGATTCCAATGAAAAACTGTTTTTT. It codes for CATLGDSNEKLFF. The full variable domain, rest sourced from reference TRBV15 and TRBJ1-4, is DAMVIQNPRYQVTQFGKPVTLSCSQTLNHNVMYWYQQKSSQAPKLLFHYYDKDFNNEADTPDNFQSRRPNTSFCFLDIRSPGLGDTAMYLCATLGDSNEKLFFGSGTQLSVL.